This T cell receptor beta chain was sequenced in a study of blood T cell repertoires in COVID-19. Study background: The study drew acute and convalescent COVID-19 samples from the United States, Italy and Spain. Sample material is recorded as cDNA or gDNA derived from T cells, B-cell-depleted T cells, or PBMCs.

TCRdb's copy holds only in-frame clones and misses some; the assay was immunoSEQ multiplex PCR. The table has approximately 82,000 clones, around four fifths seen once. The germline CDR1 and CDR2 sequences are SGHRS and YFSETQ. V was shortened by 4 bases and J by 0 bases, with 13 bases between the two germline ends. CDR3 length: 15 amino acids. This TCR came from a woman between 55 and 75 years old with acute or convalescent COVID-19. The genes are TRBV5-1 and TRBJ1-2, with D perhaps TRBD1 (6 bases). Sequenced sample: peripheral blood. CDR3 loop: CASSPTGPANYGYTF. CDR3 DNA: TGCGCCAGCAGCCCGACAGGCCCAGCTAACTATGGCTACACCTTC.